The clone carrying this T cell receptor (beta chain) showed up just a few times. This sample is part of a study of blood T cells in healthy people across ages. Through a sample-barcoded 5' primer and a J-beta primer mix, a second PCR was run for roughly 6 to 12 cycles. TCRdb reprocessed the 5' RACE reads via MiXCR and lists one record per CDR3 protein. The sample consists of about 1,600,000 distinct CDR3 sequences, 42% of them appearing once. V was clipped by 2 bases and J by 8 bases, with 9 bases between them. Germline V lookup: CDR1 SGHTA, CDR2 FQGNSA. The CDR3 sequence is 12 residues long. The J gene is TRBJ1-2, the V gene TRBV7-2; no definite D call. The TCR sequence derives from a woman between 18 and 30 years old in good health. The sample was blood. CDR3 nucleotides: TGTGCCAGCAGCTTATTGTCGCGAGGCTACACCTTC. It yields the protein CASSLLSRGYTF.